A selection of T cell receptor beta chains follows, all from one sample in a study of beta chain features in type 1 diabetes. Libraries were prepared by immunoSEQ multiplex PCR; TCRdb keeps only in-frame clonotypes and omits some of them. Seen here are approximately 170,000 clones, about 9.1% observed once, and the top ten hold 2.3%. Input material: central memory CD4+ T cells from blood. The receptors come from a woman under 30 in good health. Both conserved end residues are part of each CDR3. D genes are given only for firm matches. A clone size is listed for some rows: how often the clone was seen (once, few, many), or a class if it is expanded.

clone size,D gene,V gene,J gene,CDR3 protein,CDR3 DNA
few,-,TRBV30,TRBJ2-3,CAWSVGGVRGQYF,TGTGCCTGGAGTGTGGGGGGAGTTAGGGGGCAGTATTTT
few,-,TRBV7-3,TRBJ1-2,CASSLGITGLRGYTF,TGTGCCAGCAGCTTAGGGATTACAGGGCTTAGGGGCTACACCTTC
-,-,TRBV4-1,TRBJ2-1,CASSQDFKGGVDEQFF,TGCGCCAGCAGCCAAGACTTCAAAGGGGGGGTCGATGAGCAGTTCTTC
few,-,TRBV15,TRBJ2-1,CATSRDHSRIEQFF,TGTGCCACCAGCAGAGATCACTCGAGAATTGAGCAGTTCTTC
-,-,TRBV2,TRBJ2-4,CASSYNKNIQYF,TGTGCCAGCAGCTATAACAAAAACATTCAGTACTTC
-,TRBD1,TRBV5-1,TRBJ1-2,CASSPRGQDINGYTF,TGCGCCAGCAGCCCTCGGGGACAGGACATAAATGGCTACACCTTC
few,TRBD1,TRBV5-1,TRBJ1-2,CASSLVGTDGYTF,TGCGCCAGCAGCTTGGTGGGGACAGATGGCTACACCTTC
-,-,TRBV2,TRBJ2-1,CASSEARTLPGFF,TGTGCCAGCAGTGAAGCGAGGACTCTCCCAGGGTTCTTC
few,-,TRBV7-8,TRBJ2-7,CASSPTAGLASYEQYF,TGTGCCAGCAGCCCCACGGCGGGTCTAGCGTCCTACGAGCAGTACTTC
-,-,TRBV9,TRBJ1-1,CASGVEWDTEAFF,TGTGCCAGCGGCGTGGAGTGGGACACTGAAGCTTTCTTT
-,-,TRBV7-6,TRBJ1-2,CASSSGSYGYTF,TGTGCCAGCAGCTCCGGGTCCTATGGCTACACCTTC
few,-,TRBV29-1,TRBJ2-1,CSAKGSSGVEQFF,TGCAGCGCAAAGGGGTCCTCGGGGGTTGAGCAGTTCTTC
few,-,TRBV19,TRBJ2-7,CASSPQDGTYEQYF,TGTGCCAGTAGTCCTCAGGACGGGACCTACGAGCAGTACTTC
many,-,TRBV2,TRBJ1-5,CASTKEAENQPQHF,TGTGCCAGCACCAAAGAGGCAGAGAATCAGCCCCAGCATTTT
-,-,TRBV4-1,TRBJ1-4,CASSQGTRANEKLFF,TGCGCCAGCAGCCAAGGTACTAGGGCTAATGAAAAACTGTTTTTT
-,-,TRBV11-2,TRBJ2-2,CASRPRYTGELFF,TGTGCCAGCAGGCCTCGGTACACCGGGGAGCTGTTTTTT
few,-,TRBV29-1,TRBJ1-2,CSVTAAGNYGYTF,TGCAGCGTCACGGCCGCAGGGAACTATGGCTACACCTTC
few,-,TRBV6-1,TRBJ2-3,CASSVTLVDAVYF,TGTGCCAGCAGTGTAACGCTAGTCGATGCCGTCTATTTT
few,-,TRBV4-1,TRBJ1-2,CASSQAGPDSGTFTF,TGTGCCAGCAGCCAGGCTGGTCCGGACAGTGGAACTTTTACCTTC
few,TRBD1,TRBV11-2,TRBJ2-3,CASREGQGHTDTQYF,TGTGCCAGCAGGGAAGGACAGGGACACACAGATACGCAGTATTTT
-,TRBD1,TRBV9,TRBJ2-1,CASSPGGSYNEQFF,TGTGCCAGCAGCCCAGGGGGCTCCTACAATGAGCAGTTCTTC
few,-,TRBV2,TRBJ2-5,CASSVGPSGGETQYF,TGTGCCAGCAGCGTCGGTCCCTCCGGAGGAGAGACCCAGTACTTC
few,-,TRBV6-5,TRBJ1-1,CASTTTLNTEAFF,TGTGCCAGCACTACGACACTGAACACTGAAGCTTTCTTT
-,-,TRBV7-9,TRBJ1-2,CASSLGGGHYGYTF,TGTGCCAGCAGCTTAGGTGGAGGCCACTATGGCTACACCTTC